This T cell receptor beta chain was obtained from a study of CD8 T cells in ankylosing spondylitis. The CDR3 consists of 13 residues. V lost 4 bases and J 2 bases, leaving 11 bases between the germline ends. Germline-derived CDR1 and CDR2 are SQVTM and ANQGSEA. Quantitative 5'-RACE with molecular barcodes was used to make the TCR beta libraries. From the 5' RACE reads, TCRdb called clonotypes with MiXCR, one entry per CDR3 protein. The sample carries tens of thousands of distinct CDR3 sequences, roughly 7.2% recorded once. At least ten counts were recorded for this clonotype. The sample comprised blood, either unsorted or a sorted T cell fraction (not recorded which). The chain carries TRBV29-1 and TRBJ2-5; D is possibly TRBD1 (5 bases). The receptor was isolated from a male donor with ankylosing spondylitis or in good health (not recorded which). CDR3 residues: CSVGRAAQETQYF. CDR3 nucleotide sequence: TGCAGCGTTGGCAGGGCAGCTCAAGAGACCCAGTACTTC.